This T cell receptor (beta chain) was captured by sequencing in a study of vaccination and CD4 T cells after COVID-19. This CDR3 is built from 17 residues. Per the germline V gene, CDR1 is DFQATT and CDR2 is SNEGSKA (reference sequence). V gave up 0 bases and J gave up 6 bases; unmatched junction bases: 9. MiXCR, run by TCRdb on the PCR reads, gives a single entry per CDR3 protein. The sample has about 18,000 distinct CDR3 sequences; around two thirds are singletons. This sequence joins TRBV20-1 and TRBJ2-1; TRBD2 aligns across 12 bases. This TCR derives from a human donor who had recovered from COVID-19. This specimen was CD4+ T cells from blood, taken after SARS-CoV-2 vaccination. CDR3 in amino acids: CSARDVTSGSLSNEQFF. The CDR3 region has the DNA TGCAGTGCTAGAGATGTGACTAGCGGGAGTTTATCCAATGAGCAGTTCTTC.